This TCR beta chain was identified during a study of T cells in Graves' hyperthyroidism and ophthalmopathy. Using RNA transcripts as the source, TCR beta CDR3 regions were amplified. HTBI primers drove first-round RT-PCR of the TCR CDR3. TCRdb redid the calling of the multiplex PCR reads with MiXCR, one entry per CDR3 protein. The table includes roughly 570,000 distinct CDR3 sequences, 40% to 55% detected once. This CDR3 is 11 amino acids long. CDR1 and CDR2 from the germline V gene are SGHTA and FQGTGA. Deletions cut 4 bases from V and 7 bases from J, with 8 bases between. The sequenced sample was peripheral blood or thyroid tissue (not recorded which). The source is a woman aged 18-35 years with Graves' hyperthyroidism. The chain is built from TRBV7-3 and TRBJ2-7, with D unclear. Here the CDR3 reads CASSSPREQYF. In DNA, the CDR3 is TGTGCCAGCAGCTCCCCCCGGGAGCAGTACTTC.